Each of the 12 T cell receptor beta chains below was sequenced from the same sample in a study of cytomegalovirus exposure and HLA in healthy donors. A multiplex PCR was run with 60 Vbeta primers and 13 Jbeta primers. Sequenced by immunoSEQ multiplex PCR; TCRdb stores in-frame clones only, minus some. Among approximately 120,000 clones listed, about three quarters were seen once. The specimen was PBMCs. Receptor source: a female donor in good health and CMV-seronegative.

As to this clone: Germline and junction disagree at one end, which may indicate a read error. V is TRBV7-9 and J is TRBJ2-7; 8 positions match TRBD1. Per the germline V gene, CDR1 is SEHNR and CDR2 is FQNEAQ (reference sequence). This CDR3 has 15 residues. The CDR3 DNA is TGTTCCAGCAGCCCTGGACAGGGAAACGTCTACGAGCAGTACTTC. Translating it yields CSSSPGQGNVYEQYF.

The rearrangement links TRBV7-9 to TRBJ2-1; the D is unclear. Deletions cut 6 bases from V and 0 bases from J, with 6 bases between. The germline gives CDR1 SEHNR, CDR2 FQNEAQ (reference sequence). CDR3 length equals 13 residues. CDR3 DNA: TGTGCCAGCAGTCCTAGCTCCTACAATGAGCAGTTCTTC. It is translated as CASSPSSYNEQFF.

This clone was found a few times. The chain joins TRBV6-6 to TRBJ1-3; D is possibly TRBD1 (5 bases). From germline, CDR1 is MNHNY and CDR2 SVGAGI (reference sequence). The CDR3 covers 15 residues. V gave up 6 bases and J gave up 4 bases, with 16 bases separating them. The CDR3 sequence: CASRAGGERGNTIYF. Written as DNA, the CDR3 is TGTGCCAGCAGGGCCGGGGGGGAGAGGGGAAACACCATATATTTT.

CDR3 coding DNA: TGCGCCAGCAGCCAAGATGCAACTAGCGGGGTTGATACGCAGTATTTT. It is translated as CASSQDATSGVDTQYF. The V and J genes are TRBV4-3 and TRBJ2-3; TRBD2 aligns across 10 bases. Trimming removed 0 bases from V and 6 bases from J; junction bases left unmatched: 6. The CDR3 is 16 residues long. The germline V gene encodes CDR1 LGHNA and CDR2 YSLEER.

This clone was recorded a few times. The chain joins TRBV5-1 to TRBJ1-2; 7 nucleotides line up with TRBD1. The junction had 9 bases not matched to a gene; V was cut back by 4 bases and J by 9 bases. Germline values: CDR1 SGHRS, CDR2 YFSETQ. CDR3 length: 13 residues. The CDR3 sequence is CASSTQGSTSYTF. CDR3 nucleotides: TGCGCCAGCAGCACACAGGGGTCCACGAGCTACACCTTC.

The chain recombines TRBV5-4 with TRBJ2-1; 7 bases match TRBD2. V trimming: 4 bases; J trimming: 4 bases; junction bases outside the gene matches: 14. Germline V gene sequence: CDR1 SGHNT, CDR2 YYREEE (reference sequence). The CDR3 is made up of 17 amino acids. CDR3 coding DNA: TGTGCCAGCAGCGCGTGGTCAGCGGGGAATAATTACAATGAGCAGTTCTTC. Protein product: CASSAWSAGNNYNEQFF.

This sequence joins TRBV6-6 and TRBJ2-7; D not resolved. The CDR3 loop spans 13 amino acids. Germline V gene lookup returns CDR1 MNHNY and CDR2 SVGAGI (reference sequence). V was trimmed by 2 bases and J by 7 bases, leaving 12 bases between them. This CDR3 is CASSYPLPGEQYF. For the CDR3, the DNA is TGTGCCAGCAGTTACCCCCTCCCCGGGGAGCAGTACTTC.

The chain links TRBV6-6 to TRBJ1-5; D is unclear. V was pared by 5 bases and J by 3 bases, with 14 bases between. The germline CDR1 and CDR2 sequences are MNHNY and SVGAGI (reference sequence). The CDR3 runs to 15 residues. DNA for the CDR3: TGTGCCAGCAGTCCTAGTGGCATGTCCAATCAGCCCCAGCATTTT. It encodes CASSPSGMSNQPQHF.

The genes are TRBV5-4 and TRBJ2-5; the match to TRBD1 covers 9 bases. The J call is uncertain, as TRBJ2-7 better fits the DNA end. Germline values: CDR1 SGHNT, CDR2 YYREEE (reference sequence). The CDR3 covers 14 residues. The chain's CDR3 is CASSPGQGLDEQYF. The CDR3 region has the DNA TGTGCCAGCAGCCCCGGACAGGGGTTGGACGAGCAGTACTTC.

This clone has just one count. This chain links TRBV9 with TRBJ2-5, with 8 bases that match TRBD2. Germline-derived CDR1 and CDR2 are SGDLS and YYNGEE. CDR3 length equals 15 residues. Trimming cost V 1 base and J 1 base; bases outside gene matches: 3. CDR3 in amino acids: CASSVSGGSQETQYF. The CDR3 bases are TGTGCCAGCAGCGTAAGCGGGGGCAGCCAAGAGACCCAGTACTTC.

The rearrangement links TRBV9 to TRBJ2-7; tentative D call: TRBD1 (5 bases). The CDR3 has 14 residues. V was shortened by 1 base and J by 5 bases, with 13 bases between the two germline ends. Germline-derived CDR1 and CDR2 are SGDLS and YYNGEE. This chain's CDR3 is CASSVSRGSDEQYF. The CDR3 nucleotides read TGTGCCAGCAGCGTATCAAGGGGCAGCGACGAGCAGTACTTC.

This clone was found a few times. The chain joins TRBV10-3 to TRBJ1-6; 9 nucleotides line up with TRBD1. Germline V CDR1 and CDR2: ENHRY, SYGVKD. V trimming: 9 bases; J trimming: 9 bases; junction bases outside the gene matches: 3. This CDR3 comprises 12 residues. The CDR3 DNA follows: TGTGCCATAGGGACAGGGAGTTCACCCCTCCACTTT. Protein product: CAIGTGSSPLHF.